The 17 T cell receptor beta chains below were found in one sample sequenced in a study of T cells in Graves' hyperthyroidism and ophthalmopathy. The TCR beta CDR3 regions underwent amplification using RNA transcripts as the source. The TCR CDR3 was amplified in a first-round RT-PCR using the HTBI primer set. MiXCR, applied by TCRdb to the multiplex PCR reads, yields one record per CDR3 protein. In the table there are some 250,000 distinct CDR3 sequences, approximately 14% of which are singletons. The sequencing sample was made of blood. The receptors derive from a woman aged 35 to 49 with Graves' hyperthyroidism that later progressed to Graves' ophthalmopathy.

This clonotype came up many times. This chain connects TRBV5-1 to TRBJ2-7, with 10 bases matching TRBD2. V was pared by 3 bases and J by 7 bases, with 7 bases of the junction left unmatched. The length of the CDR3 is 14 residues. Germline assignment: CDR1 SGHRS and CDR2 YFSETQ. DNA of the CDR3: TGCGCCAGCAGCTGGACTAGCGGACAAGGGGAGCAGTACTTC. It encodes CASSWTSGQGEQYF.

This clonotype was detected ten times or more. This rearrangement joins TRBV4-1 to TRBJ2-3, with D tentatively TRBD1 (6 bases). Germline assignment: CDR1 MGHRA and CDR2 YSYEKL. Trimming left V 0 bases short and J 9 bases short, with 16 bases between. The CDR3 has 15 residues. CDR3 in amino acids: CASSQEPNNRATQYF. The CDR3 nucleotides are TGCGCCAGCAGCCAAGAACCCAATAACAGGGCGACGCAGTATTTT.

This clonotype was seen many times. This sequence joins TRBV18 and TRBJ2-5; TRBD1 aligns across 9 bases. Germline trimming cut 5 bases from V and 5 bases from J; bases unmatched to any gene: 3. CDR1 and CDR2 (germline): KGHSH, LQKENI. The CDR3 is 13 amino acids. The CDR3 reads CASSSGQGETQYF. CDR3 nucleotide sequence: TGTGCCAGCTCATCAGGACAGGGGGAGACCCAGTACTTC.

About this clonotype itself: This is likely a read error, given that the CDR3 carries no conserved phenylalanine or tryptophan at its end. V gene TRBV27 combines with J gene TRBJ2-3; D may correspond to TRBD1 or TRBD2 (5 bases each). The CDR3 is 19 residues long. Germline V gives CDR1 MNHEY, CDR2 SMNVEV (reference sequence). The CDR3 sequence is CTSSSQKTLTGTHTDTQYC. The CDR3 DNA reads as TGTACCAGCAGTTCCCAGAAAACGTTAACCGGGACCCACACAGATACGCAGTATTGT.

This clonotype was recorded at least ten times. The chain is built from TRBV5-1 and TRBJ2-1, with TRBD2 identical over 14 bases. Germline lookup yields CDR1 SGHRS and CDR2 YFSETQ. CDR3 length: 16 residues. After removal of 4 bases from V and 7 bases from J, the junction contained 7 bases not matched to a gene. The DNA of the CDR3 is TGCGCCAGCAGCCCTTGGGGACTAGCGGGAGAGAATGAGCAGTTCTTC. Its protein product is CASSPWGLAGENEQFF. Together with reference TRBV5-1 and TRBJ2-1, the CDR3 gives the full variable domain: KAGVTQTPRYLIKTRGQQVTLSCSPISGHRSVSWYQQTPGQGLQFLFEYFSETQRNKGNFPGRFSGRQFSNSRSEMNVSTLELGDSALYLCASSPWGLAGENEQFFGPGTRLTVL.

Note on this clonotype: With a much larger clone just one base away, this may be a read error. The gene calls are TRBV6-1 and TRBJ1-5; 8 positions match TRBD1. The J call is in doubt because the DNA end fits TRBJ2-3 better. The CDR3 is 14 amino acids. Germline lookup yields CDR1 MNHNS and CDR2 SASEGT. The CDR3, as DNA: TGTGCCAGCAGAAAACAGGGGGTCAATCAGCCCCAGTATTTT. It yields the protein CASRKQGVNQPQYF.

DNA of the CDR3: TGTGCCAGCAGCTTGCACGGGACAGGGGGCATCGAGCAGTACTTC. Amino acid sequence: CASSLHGTGGIEQYF. The genes are TRBV11-2 and TRBJ2-7, with 12 bases fitting TRBD1. The trim removed 3 bases at V and 6 bases at J, leaving 6 bases unmatched. Looked up from germline, CDR1 is SGHAT and CDR2 is FQNNGV. The CDR3 totals 15 residues.

The rearrangement links TRBV14 to TRBJ2-7; possible D gene TRBD1, 6 bases. V was clipped by 1 base and J by 3 bases, with 13 bases between them. This CDR3 is 15 amino acids long. The germline V gene encodes CDR1 SGHDN and CDR2 FVKESK. In DNA form, the CDR3 reads TGTGCCAGCAGCCAAGTAAAACAGGGTCTCTACGAGCAGTACTTC. This codes for CASSQVKQGLYEQYF.

This clonotype was observed at least ten times. The V gene is TRBV12-3 or TRBV12-4, the J gene TRBJ2-3, with D possibly matching TRBD2 (6 bases). Deletions cut 5 bases from V and 3 bases from J, with 21 bases between. The CDR3 consists of 17 residues. CDR3 nucleotide sequence: TGTGCCAGCAGTCCTGAAAGAGGAGGGGTTTGGACAGATACGCAGTATTTT. It encodes CASSPERGGVWTDTQYF.

The chain couples TRBV20-1 to TRBJ2-7; 8 bases agree with TRBD1. The CDR3 length is 15 residues. Looked up from germline, CDR1 is DFQATT and CDR2 is SNEGSKA (reference sequence). Losses at the gene ends were 4 bases for V and 1 base for J; bases not matched to a gene: 9. Here the CDR3 DNA reads TGCAGTGCTACGACTAGGACAGGGCCTTCCTACGAGCAGTACTTC. This encodes CSATTRTGPSYEQYF.

This clonotype was counted at least ten times. The chain links TRBV11-2 to TRBJ2-5; no definite D call. Trimming took off 5 bases at V and 3 bases at J, with 25 bases between the two ends. CDR1 and CDR2 from the germline V gene are SGHAT and FQNNGV. The CDR3 extends over 18 amino acids. This chain's CDR3 is CASSQRQILPYNKETQYF. The CDR3 DNA reads TGTGCCAGCAGCCAGAGGCAGATATTACCCTATAATAAAGAGACCCAGTACTTC.

This clonotype was counted at least ten times. This chain links TRBV11-2 with TRBJ2-2; 7 nucleotides agree with TRBD2. Germline V CDR1 and CDR2: SGHAT, FQNNGV. After removal of 3 bases from V and 1 base from J, the junction contained 8 bases not matched to a gene. CDR3 size: 17 residues. In DNA, the CDR3 is TGTGCCAGCAGCTTTATCAGACTAGCAGAGAACACCGGGGAGCTGTTTTTT. It yields the protein CASSFIRLAENTGELFF. Combining the CDR3 with reference TRBV11-2 and TRBJ2-2 gives the whole variable domain EAGVAQSPRYKIIEKRQSVAFWCNPISGHATLYWYQQILGQGPKLLIQFQNNGVVDDSQLPKDRFSAERLKGVDSTLKIQPAKLEDSAVYLCASSFIRLAENTGELFFGEGSRLTVL.

This clonotype was observed at least ten times. V and J are TRBV27 and TRBJ2-3; 13 positions match TRBD2. With V trimmed by 2 bases and J by 4 bases, 3 bases remained unmatched. The germline V gene encodes CDR1 MNHEY and CDR2 SMNVEV (reference sequence). This CDR3 has 16 residues. The CDR3 sequence is CASSLTSGRAPDTQYF. DNA of the CDR3: TGTGCCAGCAGTTTAACTAGCGGGAGGGCCCCAGATACGCAGTATTTT.

This clonotype was counted at least ten times. This chain connects TRBV5-1 to TRBJ1-5; maybe TRBD1 (5 bases). The CDR3 is 14 amino acids. CDR1 and CDR2 (germline): SGHRS, YFSETQ. Trimming cost V 4 bases and J 2 bases, with 10 bases left between them. Here the CDR3 DNA reads TGCGCCAGCAGCCAGAGGGGAGGCAATCAGCCCCAGCATTTT. Its translation is CASSQRGGNQPQHF.

The genes are TRBV19 and TRBJ2-7; 7 bases align to TRBD1. V lost 9 bases, J lost 2 bases, and 10 bases stayed unmatched. Per the germline V gene, CDR1 is LNHDA and CDR2 is SQIVND (reference sequence). The CDR3 sequence is 14 residues long. CDR3 DNA sequence: TGTGCCAGCAGAGGACAGGCCCCACCCTACGAGCAGTACTTC. Its protein is CASRGQAPPYEQYF.

The table lists this clonotype with a few counts. Compared with germline, one end of the junction differs, possibly owing to a read error. CDR3 DNA: TGTGTCAGCAGCCAGGTTACGACCGGGGAGCTGTTTTTT. The encoded protein is CVSSQVTTGELFF. V gene TRBV3-1 combines with J gene TRBJ2-2; no clear D. From germline, CDR1 is LGHDT and CDR2 YNNKEL (reference sequence). This CDR3 comprises 13 residues.

CDR3 nucleotides: TGTGCCAGCAGCCAATGGGGGACAGAATTAGCCCGCCACACCTTC. Protein: CASSQWGTELARHTF. The chain recombines TRBV3-1 with TRBJ1-2, with 7 bases matching TRBD1. Trimming cost V 2 bases and J 12 bases; bases outside gene matches: 15. CDR1 and CDR2 (germline): LGHDT, YNNKEL (reference sequence). The CDR3 spans 15 residues.